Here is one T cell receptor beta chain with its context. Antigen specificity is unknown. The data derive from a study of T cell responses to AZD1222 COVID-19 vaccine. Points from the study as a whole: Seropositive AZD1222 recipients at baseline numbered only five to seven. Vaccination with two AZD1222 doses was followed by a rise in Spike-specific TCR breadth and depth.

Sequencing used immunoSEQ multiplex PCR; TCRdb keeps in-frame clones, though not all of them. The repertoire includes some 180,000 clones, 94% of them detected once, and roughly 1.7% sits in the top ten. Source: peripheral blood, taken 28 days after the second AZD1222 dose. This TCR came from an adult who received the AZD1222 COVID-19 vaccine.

This CDR3 is CASSIEKTGAFEAFF. CDR3 nucleotide sequence: TGTGCCAGTAGTATAGAAAAGACAGGGGCGTTTGAAGCTTTCTTT. The chain uses TRBV19 and TRBJ1-1; 8 bases match TRBD1. Germline V gives CDR1 LNHDA, CDR2 SQIVND (reference sequence). CDR3 length: 15 residues. V shed 0 bases, J shed 7 bases, and the junction held 7 bases outside the gene matches.